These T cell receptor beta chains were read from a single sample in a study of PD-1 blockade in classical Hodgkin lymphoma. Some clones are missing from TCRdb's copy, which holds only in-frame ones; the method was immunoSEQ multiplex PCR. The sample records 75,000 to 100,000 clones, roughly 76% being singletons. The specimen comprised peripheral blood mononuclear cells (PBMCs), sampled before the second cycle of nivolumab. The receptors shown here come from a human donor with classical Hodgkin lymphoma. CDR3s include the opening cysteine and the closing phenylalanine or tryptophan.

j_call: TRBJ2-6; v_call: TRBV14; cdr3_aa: CASSQRGLMGANVLTF
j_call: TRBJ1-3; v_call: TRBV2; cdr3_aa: CASSEESGARNTIYF
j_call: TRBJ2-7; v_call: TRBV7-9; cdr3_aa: CASSSTGYEQYF
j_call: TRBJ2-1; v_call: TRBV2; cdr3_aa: CASSVFSQGEQFF
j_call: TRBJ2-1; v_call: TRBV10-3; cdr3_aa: CAISETGSSYNEQFF
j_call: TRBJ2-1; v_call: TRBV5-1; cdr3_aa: CASSLSGGSSYNEQFF
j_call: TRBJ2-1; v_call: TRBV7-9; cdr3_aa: CASSLGGLAGHEQFF
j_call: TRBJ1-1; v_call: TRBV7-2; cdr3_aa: CASSPTVQGGTEAFF
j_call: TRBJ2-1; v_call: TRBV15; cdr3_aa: CATSRGSSGRGNNEQFF
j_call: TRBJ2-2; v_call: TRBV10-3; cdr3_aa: CAISGPGTNTGELFF
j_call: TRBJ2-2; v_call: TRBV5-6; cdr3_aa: CASSPRVTGELFF
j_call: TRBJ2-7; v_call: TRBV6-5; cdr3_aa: CASRRGRHSYEQYF
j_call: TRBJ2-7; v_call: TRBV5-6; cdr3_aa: CASRASGGPGHEQYF
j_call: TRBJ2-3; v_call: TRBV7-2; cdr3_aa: CASRPSGRASLGIFF
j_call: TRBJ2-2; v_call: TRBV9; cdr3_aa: CASADRGTGELFF
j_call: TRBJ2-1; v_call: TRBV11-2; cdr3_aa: CASSSGGVEEQFF
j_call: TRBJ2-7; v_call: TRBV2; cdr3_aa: CASSAWVGREDEQYF
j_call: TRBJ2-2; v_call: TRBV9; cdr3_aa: CASSVGGSGRAPGELFF
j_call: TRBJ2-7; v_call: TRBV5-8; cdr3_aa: CASSLFQAAEQYF
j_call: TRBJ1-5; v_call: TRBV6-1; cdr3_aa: CASNWAGGANQPQHF
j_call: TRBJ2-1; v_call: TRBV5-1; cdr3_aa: CASSAILAGGQEQFF
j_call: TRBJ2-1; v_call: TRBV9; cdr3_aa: CASSVGRDTTYNEQFF
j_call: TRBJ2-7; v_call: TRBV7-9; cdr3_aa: CASSLEGHAYEQYF
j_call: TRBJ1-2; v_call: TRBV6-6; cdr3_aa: CASSYSGTAGYTF
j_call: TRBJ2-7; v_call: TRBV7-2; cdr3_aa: CASSLVGGTGQDEQYF
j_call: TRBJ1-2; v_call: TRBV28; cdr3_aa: CAGSLGQTYGYTF
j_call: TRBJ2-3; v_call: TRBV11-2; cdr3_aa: CASSADRYTDTQYF
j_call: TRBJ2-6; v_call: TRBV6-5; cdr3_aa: CASTLPGRDLTF
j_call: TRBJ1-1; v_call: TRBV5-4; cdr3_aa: CASSPGDRGSMNTEAFF
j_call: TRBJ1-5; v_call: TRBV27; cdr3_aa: CASSFQGGVGSQPQHF
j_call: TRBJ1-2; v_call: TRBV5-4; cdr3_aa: CASSIKTNYGYTF
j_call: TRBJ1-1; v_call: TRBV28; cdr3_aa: CASSFGQGTMNTEAFF
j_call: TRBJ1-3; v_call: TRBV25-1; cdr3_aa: CASTTGTFGNTIYF
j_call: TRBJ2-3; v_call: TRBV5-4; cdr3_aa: CASSLWGPDTQYF
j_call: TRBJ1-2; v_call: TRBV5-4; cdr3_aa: CASSLGGNGNLGYTF
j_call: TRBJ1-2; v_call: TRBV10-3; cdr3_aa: CAISDSGGEDGYTF
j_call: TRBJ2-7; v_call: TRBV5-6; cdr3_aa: CASSYQVQGAHEQYF
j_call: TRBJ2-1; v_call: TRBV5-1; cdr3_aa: CASSWPPAGDSYNEQFF
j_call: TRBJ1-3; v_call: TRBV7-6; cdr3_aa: CATDSGSGNTIYF
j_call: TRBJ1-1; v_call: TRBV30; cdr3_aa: CAWSVLEAFF
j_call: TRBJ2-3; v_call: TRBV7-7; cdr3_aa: CASSPARGEWDTQYF
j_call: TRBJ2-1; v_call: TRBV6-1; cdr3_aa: CASRVGLAENEQFF
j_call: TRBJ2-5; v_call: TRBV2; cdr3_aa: CASMGSGRTQYF
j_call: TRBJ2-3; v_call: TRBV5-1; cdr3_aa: CASSYQGPDTQYF
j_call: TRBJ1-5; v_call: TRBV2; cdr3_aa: CASSLDQPQHF
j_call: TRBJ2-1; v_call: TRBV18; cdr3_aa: CASSPLPSGGPYNEQFF
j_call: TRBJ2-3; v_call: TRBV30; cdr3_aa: CAWSVQGGTDTQYF
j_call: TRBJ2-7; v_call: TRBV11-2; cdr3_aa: CASSNTYEQYF
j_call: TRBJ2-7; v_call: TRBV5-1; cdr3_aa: CASSFSETYEQYF
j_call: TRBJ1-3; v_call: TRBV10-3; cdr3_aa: CATGQTSSGNTIYF
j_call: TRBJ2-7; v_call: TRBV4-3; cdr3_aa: CASSLSGTGGYEQYF
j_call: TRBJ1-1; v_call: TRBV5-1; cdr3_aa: CASSLQGVNTEAFF
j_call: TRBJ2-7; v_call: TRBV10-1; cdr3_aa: CASSETTSGAYEQYF
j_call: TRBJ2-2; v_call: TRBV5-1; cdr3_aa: CASSSGRADTGELFF
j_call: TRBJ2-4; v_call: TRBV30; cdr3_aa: CAWSPAAKNIQYF